This T cell receptor (beta chain) was sequenced in a study of OX40 agonist ivuxolimab in advanced cancers. Regarding the study as a whole: More expanded clones were seen, on average, in CD8+ T cells than in CD4+.

The V gene's germline CDR1 is MNHEY and CDR2 SMNVEV (reference sequence). The CDR3 length is 14 residues. V lost 6 bases to trimming and J lost 5 bases; unmatched junction nucleotides: 4. Worth noting for this clone: Its cognate antigen is unknown.

Produced via immunoSEQ multiplex PCR; TCRdb's table is partial and in-frame only. The table lists approximately 23,000 clones, 75% to 90% of them singletons, with over 30% in the top ten. The V call is TRBV27, the J call TRBJ2-5, with TRBD1 matching over 12 bases. The TCR was taken from an adult with an advanced solid tumor such as melanoma, head and neck, liver or kidney cancer. The sequenced sample was CD4+ or CD8+ T cells sorted from blood, obtained in a trial of the OX40 agonist ivuxolimab. CDR3 sequence reads: CASRGQGARETQYF. The CDR3 DNA is TGTGCCAGCAGGGGACAGGGGGCGAGGGAGACCCAGTACTTC.